Reported below is one TCR beta chain. The antigen remains undetermined. Through Arm-PCR of CDR3 regions and iRepertoire HTBI primers, TCR beta libraries were built. TCRdb recomputed calls from the multiplex PCR reads with MiXCR, one row per CDR3 protein. Of 450,000 to 600,000 distinct CDR3 sequences in the sample, approximately 13% were seen once. The sample is drawn from a study of regulatory T cells in long-lasting Graves disease. Whole-study results and caveats: A greater number of public clonotypes (approximately 2,500) was shared by persistent patients than by new patients (roughly 880). Among samples with persistent disease, TRBV28, TRBJ1-2 and TRBJ2-5 were favored.

CDR3 length: 8 amino acids. Per germline, CDR1 SQVTM and CDR2 ANQGSEA. V was shortened by 6 bases and J by 4 bases, with 0 bases between the two germline ends. The time point here: newly diagnosed GD, antithyroid drugs for less than 3 months. Researchers made the TCR library from RNA that was extracted from PBMCs. The same sample was also studied in work on T cells in Graves' hyperthyroidism and ophthalmopathy. According to that study: Thyroid ultrasound, orbital computed tomography, clinical symptoms, and serum thyroxine and TRAb underpinned diagnoses. Using the HTBI primer set, a first-round RT-PCR was run on the TCR CDR3.

The chain is built from TRBV29-1 and TRBJ2-5, with D hard to call. The sample was peripheral blood mononuclear cells (PBMCs), taken at new diagnosis, from a patient treated with antithyroid drugs. The TCR sequence derives from a man aged 25 to 40 with Graves disease. The CDR3 coding sequence is TGCAGCGTAGAGACCCAGTACTTC. It specifies CSVETQYF.